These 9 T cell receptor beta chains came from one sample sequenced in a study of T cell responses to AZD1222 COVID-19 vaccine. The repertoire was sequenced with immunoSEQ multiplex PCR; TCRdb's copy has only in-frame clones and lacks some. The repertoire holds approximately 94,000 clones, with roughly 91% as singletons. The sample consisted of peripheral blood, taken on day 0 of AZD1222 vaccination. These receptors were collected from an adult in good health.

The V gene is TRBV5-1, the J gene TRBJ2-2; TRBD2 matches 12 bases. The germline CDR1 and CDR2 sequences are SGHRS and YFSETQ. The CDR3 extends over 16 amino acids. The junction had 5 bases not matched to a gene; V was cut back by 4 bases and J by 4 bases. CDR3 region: CASSLLAGGTTGELFF. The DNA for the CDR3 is TGCGCCAGCAGCCTTCTAGCGGGAGGGACCACCGGGGAGCTGTTTTTT.

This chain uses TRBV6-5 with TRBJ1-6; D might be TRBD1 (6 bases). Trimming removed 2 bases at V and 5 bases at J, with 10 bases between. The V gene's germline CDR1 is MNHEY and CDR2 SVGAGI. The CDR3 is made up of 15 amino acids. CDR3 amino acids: CASSYGGQNNSPLHF. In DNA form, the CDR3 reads TGTGCCAGCAGTTACGGGGGACAAAATAATTCACCCCTCCACTTT.

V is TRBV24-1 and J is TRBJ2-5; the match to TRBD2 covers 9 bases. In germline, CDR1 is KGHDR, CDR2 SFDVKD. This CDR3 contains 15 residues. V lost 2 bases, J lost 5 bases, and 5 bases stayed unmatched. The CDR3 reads CATSDSAGGPETQYF. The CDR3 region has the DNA TGTGCCACCAGTGATTCTGCGGGAGGGCCTGAGACCCAGTACTTC.

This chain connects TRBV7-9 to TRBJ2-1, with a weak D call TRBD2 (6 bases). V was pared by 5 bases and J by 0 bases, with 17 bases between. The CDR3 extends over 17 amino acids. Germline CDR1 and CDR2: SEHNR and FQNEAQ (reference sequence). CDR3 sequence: CASSTTGLGPSYNEQFF. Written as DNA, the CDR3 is TGTGCCAGCAGCACGACGGGACTCGGCCCCTCCTACAATGAGCAGTTCTTC.

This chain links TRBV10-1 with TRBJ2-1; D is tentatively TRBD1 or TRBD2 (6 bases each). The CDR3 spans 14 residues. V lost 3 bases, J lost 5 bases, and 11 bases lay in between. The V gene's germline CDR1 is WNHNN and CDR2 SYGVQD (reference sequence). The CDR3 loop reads CASSDWRGDNEQFF. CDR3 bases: TGCGCCAGCAGTGATTGGAGGGGGGACAATGAGCAGTTCTTC.

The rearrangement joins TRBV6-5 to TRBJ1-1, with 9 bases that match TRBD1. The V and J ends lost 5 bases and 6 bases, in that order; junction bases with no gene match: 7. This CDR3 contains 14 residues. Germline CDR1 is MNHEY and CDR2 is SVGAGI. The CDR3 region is CASSPDRGTAEAFF. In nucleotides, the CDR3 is TGTGCCAGCAGTCCGGACAGGGGAACGGCTGAAGCTTTCTTT.

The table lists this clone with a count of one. The CDR3 nucleotides read TGCAGTGCTAGTGCGGGGGACTATGGCTACACCTTC. It yields the protein CSASAGDYGYTF. The rearrangement links TRBV20-1 to TRBJ1-2; D may be TRBD1 (5 bases). This CDR3 is 12 amino acids long. Trimming removed 3 bases from V and 3 bases from J, with 8 bases in between. Looked up from germline, CDR1 is DFQATT and CDR2 is SNEGSKA (reference sequence).

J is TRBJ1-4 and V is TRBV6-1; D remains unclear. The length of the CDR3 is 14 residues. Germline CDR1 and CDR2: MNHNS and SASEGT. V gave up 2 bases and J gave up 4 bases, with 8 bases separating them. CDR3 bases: TGTGCCAGCAGTGAACCCAGTTTTAATGAAAAACTGTTTTTT. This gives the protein CASSEPSFNEKLFF.

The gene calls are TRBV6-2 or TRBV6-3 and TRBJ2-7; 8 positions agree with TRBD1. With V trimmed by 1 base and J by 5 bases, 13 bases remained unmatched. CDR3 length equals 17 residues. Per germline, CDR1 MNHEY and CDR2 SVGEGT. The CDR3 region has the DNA TGTGCCAGCAGTTACTACCCCCCTGGACAGGGTCTACACGAGCAGTACTTC. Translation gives CASSYYPPGQGLHEQYF.